The clone carrying this T cell receptor beta chain was recorded only once. The antigen is unknown. The sample belongs to a study of radiation and T cells in renal cell carcinoma. Across the whole study: Nephrectomy followed 15 Gy stereotactic body radiation by 4 weeks.

Assay used: immunoSEQ multiplex PCR; TCRdb lists only in-frame clones, some missing. The sample yields some 72,000 clones, roughly 87% seen once. Time point here: blood 2 weeks post-SBRT. The treatment here: 15 Gy SBRT to primary tumor, nephrectomy 4 weeks later. Blood was sampled at baseline, 2 weeks and 4 weeks after SBRT. Findings and caveats of the study: Pretreatment tumor biopsies were lacking, so baseline clonotypes are unknown.

Germline V CDR1 and CDR2: MNHEY, SVGAGI. The CDR3 extends over 16 amino acids. V dropped 2 bases and J dropped 4; count of bases not matched to a gene: 7. The V gene is TRBV6-5, the J gene TRBJ2-5; 10 positions agree with TRBD1. Material: blood, obtained from a patient whose treatment included radiotherapy and nephrectomy. This TCR was sampled from a man aged 60-69 years with renal cell carcinoma. The CDR3 DNA reads as TGTGCCAGCAGTTACCTCGACAGGGGGCGAGGAGAGACCCAGTACTTC. The encoded protein is CASSYLDRGRGETQYF.